This TCR beta chain emerged from a study of CD8+ T cells in alopecia areata. Turning to the study itself: Tofacitinib continued for 6 to 18 months and was then withheld for 6 months. Study-level results: Resident alphabeta T-cell populations of normal skin are likewise subject to sequencing in scalp samples.

Isolated RNA was reverse transcribed into cDNA used as the sequencing template. Sequencing used immunoSEQ multiplex PCR; TCRdb keeps in-frame clones, though not all of them. The sample lists more than 150,000 clones; around 50% were seen once. Lesional scalp tissue (obtained by punch biopsy) and peripheral blood were collected from alopecia areata patients. Remarks on this clone: As yet, its antigen is unknown.

The V and J ends lost 8 bases and 3 bases respectively, with 9 bases between them. Germline V gene lookup returns CDR1 SGHVS and CDR2 FNYEAQ. The CDR3 covers 12 residues. The sequence was obtained from a human donor with alopecia areata. Here the sequenced sample was CD8+ T cells sorted from blood, taken at week 0. V usage is TRBV7-6 and J usage is TRBJ2-3; D is unresolved. CDR3 nucleotide sequence: TGTGCCAGCGGTGATCCAACAGATACGCAGTATTTT. It encodes CASGDPTDTQYF.